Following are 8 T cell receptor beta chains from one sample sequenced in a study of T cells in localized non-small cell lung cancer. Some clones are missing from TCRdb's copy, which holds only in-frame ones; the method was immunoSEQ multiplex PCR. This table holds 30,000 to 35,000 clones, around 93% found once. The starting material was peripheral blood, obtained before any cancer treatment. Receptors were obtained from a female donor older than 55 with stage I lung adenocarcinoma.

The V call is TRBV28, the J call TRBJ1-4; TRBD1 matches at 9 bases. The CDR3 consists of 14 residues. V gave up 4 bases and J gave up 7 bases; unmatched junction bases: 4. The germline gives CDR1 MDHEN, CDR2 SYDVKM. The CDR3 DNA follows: TGTGCCAGCAGTTCGGGACAGGGATTTGAAAAACTGTTTTTT. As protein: CASSSGQGFEKLFF.

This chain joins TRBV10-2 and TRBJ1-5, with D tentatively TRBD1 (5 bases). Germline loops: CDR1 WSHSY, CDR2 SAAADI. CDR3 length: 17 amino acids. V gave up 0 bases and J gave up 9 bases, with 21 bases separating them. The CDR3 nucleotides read TGCGCCAGCAGTGAGTCAAGTGCGGGACTCCCATTGCGGCCCCAGCATTTT. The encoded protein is CASSESSAGLPLRPQHF.

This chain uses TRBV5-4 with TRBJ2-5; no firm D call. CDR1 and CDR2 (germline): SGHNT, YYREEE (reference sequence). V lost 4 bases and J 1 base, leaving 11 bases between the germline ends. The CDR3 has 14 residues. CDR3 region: CASSAPGSQETQYF. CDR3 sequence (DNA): TGTGCCAGCAGCGCCCCGGGTAGCCAAGAGACCCAGTACTTC.

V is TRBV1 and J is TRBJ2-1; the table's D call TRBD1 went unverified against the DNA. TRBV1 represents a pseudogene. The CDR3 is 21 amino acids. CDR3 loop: CTSSPRPDRGFWECYYNEQFF. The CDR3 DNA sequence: TGCACCAGCAGCCCAAGGCCAGACAGGGGTTTTTGGGAATGCTACTACAATGAGCAGTTCTTC.

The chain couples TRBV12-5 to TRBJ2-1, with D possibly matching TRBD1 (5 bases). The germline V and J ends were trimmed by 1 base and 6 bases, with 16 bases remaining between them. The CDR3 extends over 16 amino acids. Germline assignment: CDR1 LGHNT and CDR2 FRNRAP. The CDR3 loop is CASGLGSGRVVNEQFF. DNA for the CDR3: TGTGCTAGTGGTTTGGGGTCCGGCAGGGTAGTCAATGAGCAGTTCTTC.

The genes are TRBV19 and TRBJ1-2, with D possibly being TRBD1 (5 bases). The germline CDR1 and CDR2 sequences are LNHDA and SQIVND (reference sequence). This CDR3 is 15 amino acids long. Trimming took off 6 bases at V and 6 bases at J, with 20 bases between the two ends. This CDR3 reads CASSGTAGGYNGYTF. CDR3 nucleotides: TGTGCCAGTAGCGGGACGGCGGGGGGGTATAATGGCTACACCTTC.

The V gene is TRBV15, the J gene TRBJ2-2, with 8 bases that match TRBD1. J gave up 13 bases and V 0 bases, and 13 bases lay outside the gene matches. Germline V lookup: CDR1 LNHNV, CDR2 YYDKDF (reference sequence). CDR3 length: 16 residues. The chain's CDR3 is CATSRDLKGGQGGLFF. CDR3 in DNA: TGTGCCACCAGCAGAGATCTAAAAGGCGGACAGGGCGGGCTGTTTTTT.

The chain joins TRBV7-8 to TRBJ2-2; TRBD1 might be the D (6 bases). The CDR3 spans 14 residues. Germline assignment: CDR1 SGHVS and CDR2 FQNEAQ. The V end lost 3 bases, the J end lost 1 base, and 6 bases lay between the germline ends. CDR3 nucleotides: TGTGCCAGCAGCTTGGGACAGAACACCGGGGAGCTGTTTTTT. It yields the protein CASSLGQNTGELFF.